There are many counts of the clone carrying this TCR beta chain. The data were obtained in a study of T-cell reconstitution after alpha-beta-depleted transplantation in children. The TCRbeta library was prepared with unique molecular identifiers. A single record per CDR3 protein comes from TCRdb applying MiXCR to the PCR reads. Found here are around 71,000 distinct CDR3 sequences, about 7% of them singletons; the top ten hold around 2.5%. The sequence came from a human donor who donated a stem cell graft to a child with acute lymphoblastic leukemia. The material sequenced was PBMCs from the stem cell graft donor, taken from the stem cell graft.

The CDR3 loop reads CASSISTAGELFF. The CDR3 DNA reads as TGTGCCAGTAGTATATCGACGGCCGGGGAGCTGTTTTTT. The J gene is TRBJ2-2, the V gene TRBV19, with no clear D. This CDR3 is 13 amino acids long. The germline gives CDR1 LNHDA, CDR2 SQIVND (reference sequence). The V gene lost 2 bases and the J gene lost 6 bases, with 7 bases spanning the gap.